One T cell receptor (beta chain) is described in this entry. The sample belongs to a study of blood T cells in healthy people across ages. Combining a sample-barcoded 5' primer with a J-beta primer mix, a second PCR ran for about 7 to 11 cycles. From the 5' RACE reads, TCRdb called clonotypes with MiXCR, one entry per CDR3 protein. Of over 1,300,000 distinct CDR3 sequences listed, 45% to 70% are singletons. Per-sample PBMC isolation yielded at least 6.5 million cells. Germline-derived CDR1 and CDR2 are DFQATT and SNEGSKA (reference sequence). This CDR3 is built from 11 residues. V was clipped by 3 bases and J by 8 bases; unmatched bases: 3.

This chain uses TRBV20-1 with TRBJ1-2; 7 bases agree with TRBD1. The receptor comes from a man younger than 30 in good health. Sequencing input: blood. Here the CDR3 DNA reads TGCAGTGCTAGGCCAGGGGGGGGCTACACCTTC. It specifies CSARPGGGYTF.